A selection of T cell receptor beta chains follows, all from one sample in a study of blood T cell repertoires in COVID-19. Sequencing used immunoSEQ multiplex PCR; TCRdb keeps in-frame clones, though not all of them. Of approximately 220,000 clones listed, more than 75% are singletons. The sequencing input was peripheral blood. These receptors were obtained from a man aged 55 to 70 who had recovered from COVID-19. The CDR3 runs from the conserved cysteine through the conserved F or W. A D gene is named only where the DNA matches it firmly. Not every row has a clone size; where given, it reads once, few, many or a size class.

d_gene	v_gene	abundance	j_gene	len	CDR3nt	CDR3aa
-	TRBV28	-	TRBJ1-2	14	TGTGCCAGCAGTCGGTCGTGGGGGAGGAATGGCTACACCTTC	CASSRSWGRNGYTF
TRBD2	TRBV19	-	TRBJ2-1	15	TGTGCCAGTAAGTCCGTCTTAGCGGGAGGGGATGAGCAGTTCTTC	CASKSVLAGGDEQFF
-	TRBV12-3/TRBV12-4	-	TRBJ1-3	13	TGTGCCAGCAGTTTTCTGGGCCCCGACCTAAACGATTTT	CASSFLGPDLNDF
TRBD2	TRBV5-4	-	TRBJ2-5	16	TGTGCCAGCAGCGCCCAAGCGGGAGGGCCGGAGGAGACCCAGTACTTC	CASSAQAGGPEETQYF
TRBD2	TRBV30	-	TRBJ2-2	17	TGTGCCTGGAGGGGACTAGCGGGAGATACGAACACCGGGGAGCTGTTTTTT	CAWRGLAGDTNTGELFF
-	TRBV24-1	-	TRBJ2-2	17	TGTGCCACCAGTGATTTAGGCGGGGAGTTGAACACCGGGGAGCTGTTTTTT	CATSDLGGELNTGELFF
TRBD1	TRBV7-2	-	TRBJ2-1	19	TGTGCCAGCAGCTTAATGCGCCAGGGGGCACGTAAGACCTACAATGAGCAGTTCTTC	CASSLMRQGARKTYNEQFF
-	TRBV18	-	TRBJ1-2	16	TGTGCCAGCTCACCGTCCGGACTAGAAACTAAGGGGGGCTACACCTTC	CASSPSGLETKGGYTF
-	TRBV5-1	-	TRBJ2-5	13	TGCGCCAGCAGCTTTCAGGGTGGGGAGACCCAGTACTTC	CASSFQGGETQYF
-	TRBV5-1	-	TRBJ1-2	12	TGCGCCAGCAGCTTGTCTTCCTATGGCTACACCTTC	CASSLSSYGYTF
-	TRBV11-2	-	TRBJ1-4	16	TGTGCCAGCAGCTTAGTTTCAGGGCAGATAAATGAAAAACTGTTTTTT	CASSLVSGQINEKLFF
-	TRBV28	-	TRBJ1-5	11	TGTGCCAGCAGCCACAGGCGAATAGGGCATTTT	CASSHRRIGHF
-	TRBV18	-	TRBJ2-5	15	TGTGCCAGCTCACCGCCCGGGGCGGGGCAAGAGACCCAGTACTTC	CASSPPGAGQETQYF
-	TRBV27	few	TRBJ2-7	13	TGTGCCAGCAGTTCAACTCCCTCCTACGAGCAGTACTTC	CASSSTPSYEQYF
-	TRBV3-1/TRBV3-2	-	TRBJ1-1	14	TGTGCCAGCAGCCCATACAGGGAGAACACTGAAGCTTTCTTT	CASSPYRENTEAFF
TRBD1	TRBV7-2	-	TRBJ2-3	15	TGTGCCAGCAGCTCCGGACAGGGGGGGACAGATACGCAGTATTTT	CASSSGQGGTDTQYF
-	TRBV5-6	-	TRBJ1-1	16	TGTGCCAGCAGCTTGTATGGATCTACTATGAACACTGAAGCTTTCTTT	CASSLYGSTMNTEAFF
-	TRBV7-2	-	TRBJ1-1	14	TGTGCCAGCAGCTACTTTCGGGGGGGAGGCGAAGCTTTCTTT	CASSYFRGGGEAFF
TRBD1	TRBV10-3	-	TRBJ1-1	13	TGTGCCATCGGGGGGACAGGGGCCACTGAAGCTTTCTTT	CAIGGTGATEAFF
-	TRBV7-3	-	TRBJ2-3	15	TGTGCCAGCAGCTTAGATGGAGGGTACGCAGATACGCAGTATTTT	CASSLDGGYADTQYF
TRBD1	TRBV4-1	few	TRBJ2-7	15	TGCGCCAGCAGCCGTTCAGGGGGAAGCTCCTACGAGCAGTACTTC	CASSRSGGSSYEQYF
-	TRBV11-2	-	TRBJ1-5	16	TGTGCCAGCAGCTTAGAAGCCCACCTTAGCAATCAGCCCCAGCATTTT	CASSLEAHLSNQPQHF
TRBD2	TRBV9	-	TRBJ2-1	16	TGTGCCAGCAGCGTAGTTAGCGGGGTCTCCTACAATGAGCAGTTCTTC	CASSVVSGVSYNEQFF
-	TRBV18	-	TRBJ1-4	13	TGTGCCAGCTCAGAGTGGGAGAATGAAAAACTGTTTTTT	CASSEWENEKLFF
TRBD2	TRBV7-9	-	TRBJ2-7	16	TGTGCCAGCAGCTTAACCGCGCTAGCGGGCGCCTACGAGCAGTACTTC	CASSLTALAGAYEQYF
-	TRBV6-5	-	TRBJ1-2	14	TGTGCCAGCAGTTACTGGGGGGGCGAGTATGGCTACACCTTC	CASSYWGGEYGYTF
TRBD2	TRBV7-8	-	TRBJ2-1	16	TGTGCCAGCAGCTCACCGGTAGCGGGGTATTACAATGAGCAGTTCTTC	CASSSPVAGYYNEQFF
-	TRBV9	few	TRBJ1-1	18	TGTGCCAGCAGCGTAGTCCCCCCTCGACAGGTGATGAACACTGAAGCTTTCTTT	CASSVVPPRQVMNTEAFF
-	TRBV7-2	-	TRBJ1-5	13	TGTGCCAGCAGCTTCAGGGTGGACCAGCCCCAGCATTTT	CASSFRVDQPQHF
TRBD1	TRBV7-2	-	TRBJ2-5	14	TGTGCCAGCAGCCCCGGACAGGGTCTAGAGACCCAGTACTTC	CASSPGQGLETQYF
TRBD1	TRBV24-1	-	TRBJ2-2	14	TGTGCCACCGGGACAGGACCGAACACCGGGGAGCTGTTTTTT	CATGTGPNTGELFF
-	TRBV14	-	TRBJ1-5	15	TGTGCCAGCAGCCAAGGAACGGGGGGAAATCAGCCCCAGCATTTT	CASSQGTGGNQPQHF
TRBD1	TRBV7-9	few	TRBJ1-1	14	TGTGCCAGCAGCTTAGCGGACAGGGGCACTGAAGCTTTCTTT	CASSLADRGTEAFF
-	TRBV5-1	-	TRBJ2-2	14	TGCGCCAGCAGCTTGGTCCAGGGCGCCGGGGAGCTGTTTTTT	CASSLVQGAGELFF
TRBD2	TRBV9	-	TRBJ2-1	14	TGTGCCAGCAGCTTTACCGGGACTAGTACTGAGCAGTTCTTC	CASSFTGTSTEQFF
TRBD2	TRBV5-4	-	TRBJ2-2	15	TGTGCCAGCAGCTTGGCCGGCGGGGGGACCGGGGAGCTGTTTTTT	CASSLAGGGTGELFF
TRBD1	TRBV6-5	once	TRBJ2-7	15	TGTGCCAGCAGTTCCCCCTGGACAGGTTCCTACGAGCAGTACTTC	CASSSPWTGSYEQYF